What follows are 28 T cell receptor beta chains derived from one specimen sequenced in a study of control samples from healthy donors and cancer patients. Method: immunoSEQ multiplex PCR; TCRdb's copy keeps in-frame clones and lacks some. The data show about 150,000 clones, almost 90% seen once. The sequenced sample consisted of blood. Every receptor here comes from a man aged 18 to 30 in good health.

As DNA, the CDR3 is TGCGCCAGCTCGCAGGAGAGGCGTAGCACAGATACGCAGTATTTT. Protein product: CASSQERRSTDTQYF. The J gene is TRBJ2-3, the V gene TRBV5-1; D gene unclear. Trimming took off 7 bases at V and 0 bases at J, with 15 bases between the two ends. The length of the CDR3 is 15 residues. Germline CDR1 and CDR2: SGHRS and YFSETQ.

Only a few counts were recorded for this clone. J is TRBJ1-5 and V is TRBV2; no definite D call. The V gene's germline CDR1 is SNHLY and CDR2 FYNNEI. Deletions cut 6 bases from V and 7 bases from J, with 16 bases between. The CDR3 runs to 14 residues. CDR3 in DNA: TGTGCCAGCAGCCCCCCTCATAGGGTCCAGCCCCAGCATTTT. It codes for CASSPPHRVQPQHF.

The rearrangement joins TRBV27 to TRBJ2-1; D is possibly TRBD1 or TRBD2 (5 bases each). The germline gives CDR1 MNHEY, CDR2 SMNVEV (reference sequence). Trimming removed 5 bases at V and 0 bases at J, with 11 bases between. CDR3 size: 15 residues. Written as DNA, the CDR3 is TGTGCCAGCAGTGGGGGTAGAGGCTCCTACAATGAGCAGTTCTTC. It yields the protein CASSGGRGSYNEQFF.

The rearrangement links TRBV9 to TRBJ2-1; D may match TRBD1 or TRBD2 (7 bases each). The V gene lost 0 bases and the J gene lost 6 bases, with 13 bases spanning the gap. The CDR3 is 15 residues long. Germline V gene lookup returns CDR1 SGDLS and CDR2 YYNGEE. Here the CDR3 DNA reads TGTGCCAGCAGCGTAGGAGGGGGCGGGGGCAATGAGCAGTTCTTC. Its translation: CASSVGGGGGNEQFF.

The V call is TRBV2, the J call TRBJ2-2; D gene uncertain. Germline assignment: CDR1 SNHLY and CDR2 FYNNEI. The CDR3 loop spans 14 amino acids. V was shortened by 7 bases and J by 1 base, with 10 bases between the two germline ends. CDR3 loop: CASIPSENTGELFF. For the CDR3, the DNA is TGTGCCAGCATTCCCAGCGAGAACACCGGGGAGCTGTTTTTT.

The genes are TRBV21-1 and TRBJ2-3; the D call TRBD2 from the table was never checked on the DNA. TRBV21-1 is a pseudogene segment. There are 21 residues in the CDR3. CDR3 in DNA: TGTGCCAGCAGCAAAGATTGGTCTGAGCGGGGGGGTCCAGGGACCACAGATACGCAGTATTTT. Translation gives CASSKDWSERGGPGTTDTQYF.

The gene calls are TRBV24-1 and TRBJ1-2; 7 positions agree with TRBD1. This CDR3 comprises 15 residues. After removal of 3 bases from V and 3 bases from J, the junction contained 6 bases not matched to a gene. From germline, CDR1 is KGHDR and CDR2 SFDVKD. The CDR3 here is CATSDPGQADYGYTF. In DNA form, the CDR3 reads TGTGCCACCAGTGATCCTGGACAGGCGGACTATGGCTACACCTTC.

The gene calls are TRBV30 and TRBJ2-5, with 8 bases fitting TRBD1. V was clipped by 8 bases and J by 5 bases; unmatched bases: 4. CDR3 length: 11 residues. In germline, CDR1 is GTSNPN, CDR2 SVGIG (reference sequence). CDR3 bases: TGTGCCCAAGGACAGGGTGAGACCCAGTACTTC. As protein: CAQGQGETQYF.

This clone was seen a handful of times. The CDR3 DNA sequence: TGTGCCAGCAGCCCTCACTTAAACACTGAAGCTTTCTTT. This gives the protein CASSPHLNTEAFF. The chain joins TRBV7-7 to TRBJ1-1; D gene ambiguous. The germline gives CDR1 SSHAT, CDR2 FNYEAQ (reference sequence). The V end was cut by 5 bases, the J end by 2 bases, with 9 bases between. The CDR3 is 13 amino acids.

The CDR3 DNA reads as TGTGCCAGCAGGGTAGGGGGACAGACTCACGAGCAGTACTTC. Translation gives CASRVGGQTHEQYF. This chain joins TRBV27 and TRBJ2-7; 7 bases fit TRBD1. Trimming removed 6 bases from V and 5 bases from J; junction bases left unmatched: 10. The germline V gene has CDR1 MNHEY and CDR2 SMNVEV (reference sequence). The CDR3 consists of 14 residues.

The chain joins TRBV27 to TRBJ1-5; D gene uncertain. Germline lookup yields CDR1 MNHEY and CDR2 SMNVEV (reference sequence). The CDR3 covers 14 residues. V was pared by 3 bases and J by 6 bases, with 12 bases between. The CDR3 loop reads CASSLSGVGQPQHF. The CDR3 DNA reads TGTGCCAGCAGTTTGTCTGGGGTCGGTCAGCCCCAGCATTTT.

The rearrangement joins TRBV11-2 to TRBJ2-7, with 7 nucleotides matching TRBD1. The CDR3 is 12 residues long. V trimming: 6 bases; J trimming: 6 bases; junction bases outside the gene matches: 5. Germline V gene lookup returns CDR1 SGHAT and CDR2 FQNNGV. This CDR3 reads CASSLQGSEQYF. As DNA, the CDR3 is TGTGCCAGCAGTTTACAGGGGAGCGAGCAGTACTTC. The variable domain in full, with the rest retrieved from reference TRBV11-2 and TRBJ2-7, is EAGVAQSPRYKIIEKRQSVAFWCNPISGHATLYWYQQILGQGPKLLIQFQNNGVVDDSQLPKDRFSAERLKGVDSTLKIQPAKLEDSAVYLCASSLQGSEQYFGPGTRLTVT.

The rearrangement links TRBV14 to TRBJ2-1; 9 nucleotides align to TRBD1. With 3 bases clipped from V and 2 bases from J, the junction kept 2 bases outside the gene matches. From germline, CDR1 is SGHDN and CDR2 FVKESK. The CDR3 contains 15 residues. CDR3 sequence reads: CASSQDRGPYNEQFF. CDR3 bases: TGTGCCAGCAGCCAGGACAGGGGACCCTACAATGAGCAGTTCTTC.

Remarks on this clone: One end of the junction does not line up with germline, which may come from a read error. This sequence joins TRBV6-1 and TRBJ1-3; TRBD1 matches 7 bases. The CDR3 length is 14 residues. Germline V gene sequence: CDR1 MNHNS, CDR2 SASEGT. CDR3 region: CASREGGFGNTIYF. CDR3 DNA: TGTGCCAGCAGGGAAGGGGGCTTTGGAAACACCATATATTTT.

The chain recombines TRBV28 with TRBJ1-5; D is uncertain. The V end lost 6 bases, the J end lost 2 bases, and 14 bases lay between the germline ends. This CDR3 is built from 15 residues. CDR1 and CDR2 (germline): MDHEN, SYDVKM. The CDR3 here is CASSPPPPGNQPQHF. CDR3 bases: TGTGCCAGCAGCCCCCCCCCACCCGGCAATCAGCCCCAGCATTTT.

The CDR3 loop is CATTSGSAGDTQYF. The CDR3 coding sequence is TGTGCCACCACTAGCGGATCCGCGGGCGATACGCAGTATTTT. The V gene is TRBV10-3, the J gene TRBJ2-3; 8 nucleotides line up with TRBD2. The length of the CDR3 is 14 residues. V gave up 10 bases and J gave up 6 bases; unmatched junction bases: 12. Germline V gives CDR1 ENHRY, CDR2 SYGVKD.

V gene TRBV27 combines with J gene TRBJ2-7, with a tentative D call TRBD2 (6 bases). With 5 bases removed from V and 2 bases from J, the gap between germline ends came to 22 bases. The CDR3 loop spans 17 amino acids. Germline V CDR1 and CDR2: MNHEY, SMNVEV (reference sequence). CDR3 amino acids: CASSVYPPGGGPYEQYF. For the CDR3, the DNA is TGTGCCAGCAGTGTTTACCCACCCGGGGGAGGCCCCTACGAGCAGTACTTC.

The V call is TRBV28, the J call TRBJ2-2, with 9 bases fitting TRBD2. Looked up from germline, CDR1 is MDHEN and CDR2 is SYDVKM. V was pared by 5 bases and J by 5 bases, with 12 bases of the junction left unmatched. CDR3 length: 17 amino acids. CDR3 sequence (DNA): TGTGCCAGCAGTCAGTTTCGCGGGGGGGATGCAACCGGGGAGCTGTTTTTT. Encoded protein: CASSQFRGGDATGELFF. Drawing the rest from reference TRBV28 and TRBJ2-2, the complete variable domain is DVKVTQSSRYLVKRTGEKVFLECVQDMDHENMFWYRQDPGLGLRLIYFSYDVKMKEKGDIPEGYSVSREKKERFSLILESASTNQTSMYLCASSQFRGGDATGELFFGEGSRLTVL.

The chain combines TRBV6-2 or TRBV6-3 with TRBJ2-2, with D possibly called TRBD1 or TRBD2 (5 bases each). Germline lookup yields CDR1 MNHEY and CDR2 SVGEGT. Trimming removed 6 bases from V and 0 bases from J, with 14 bases in between. This CDR3 has 16 amino acids. The CDR3 sequence: CASSRSGTANTGELFF. CDR3 sequence (DNA): TGTGCCAGCAGCCGCTCCGGGACGGCGAACACCGGGGAGCTGTTTTTT.

This chain connects TRBV7-2 to TRBJ2-5; 8 bases agree with TRBD2. CDR1 and CDR2 from the germline V gene are SGHTA and FQGNSA. The ends lost 5 bases at V and 2 bases at J; junction bases unmatched: 13. CDR3 size: 17 residues. CDR3 DNA: TGTGCCAGCAGCCTAGGGGACGGGGGGGCTTATCAAGAGACCCAGTACTTC. It is translated as CASSLGDGGAYQETQYF.

Concerning this clone itself: The limits of the CDR3 on the DNA are not certain, so only TCRdb's listed CDR3 is given. The chain couples TRBV5-8 to TRBJ2-1; the table calls TRBD1, which could not be checked here. The CDR3 length equals 16 residues, ends included. CDR1 and CDR2 from the germline V gene are SGHTS and YDEGEE. CDR3 amino acids: CASSFGVGTGASGEFF.

V and J are TRBV5-1 and TRBJ1-1, with D maybe TRBD1 (6 bases). The CDR3 consists of 14 residues. CDR1 is SGHRS, CDR2 YFSETQ, per germline. V lost 2 bases, J lost 8 bases, and 16 bases lay in between. The DNA for the CDR3 is TGCGCCAGCAGCTTCGCGATACAGGGTACCGAAGCTTTCTTT. Its protein is CASSFAIQGTEAFF. The full variable domain, with the rest looked up from reference TRBV5-1 and TRBJ1-1, is KAGVTQTPRYLIKTRGQQVTLSCSPISGHRSVSWYQQTPGQGLQFLFEYFSETQRNKGNFPGRFSGRQFSNSRSEMNVSTLELGDSALYLCASSFAIQGTEAFFGQGTRLTVV.

The V gene is TRBV6-6, the J gene TRBJ2-2, with 7 nucleotides matching TRBD1. Unmatched junction bases numbered 7, after V lost 4 bases and J lost 2 bases. CDR1 MNHNY and CDR2 SVGAGI come from the germline V gene (reference sequence). The CDR3 is 16 amino acids. The CDR3 region has the DNA TGTGCCAGCAGTTGGGGTGGGACAGACAACACCGGGGAGCTGTTTTTT. Its translation is CASSWGGTDNTGELFF.

The V gene is TRBV6-5, the J gene TRBJ2-1; D call uncertain. Trimming left V 9 bases short and J 6 bases short, with 9 bases between. Per the germline V gene, CDR1 is MNHEY and CDR2 is SVGAGI. The CDR3 totals 11 residues. The CDR3: CASELFNEQFF. The CDR3 DNA is TGTGCCAGTGAACTATTCAATGAGCAGTTCTTC.

The gene calls are TRBV25-1 and TRBJ2-1; 7 bases line up with TRBD1. The length of the CDR3 is 15 residues. Trimming cost V 7 bases and J 6 bases; bases outside gene matches: 12. Germline assignment: CDR1 MGHDK and CDR2 SYGVNS. The CDR3 region is CASTTLNRGGNEQFF. Written as DNA, the CDR3 is TGTGCCAGCACCACGCTTAACAGGGGTGGCAATGAGCAGTTCTTC.

This clone has at least ten counts. Its ends do not fully match the called genes, so a read error is possible. V is TRBV27 and J is TRBJ1-6; possibly TRBD1 for D (5 bases). The CDR3 loop spans 12 amino acids. Germline CDR1 is MNHEY and CDR2 is SMNVEV (reference sequence). The chain's CDR3 is CASMSYGTEAIF. DNA for the CDR3: TGTGCCAGCATGTCGTACGGGACGGAAGCCATCTTT.

This chain uses TRBV5-6 with TRBJ1-5; the D gene is possibly TRBD1 (5 bases). The CDR3 spans 12 residues. V was shortened by 5 bases and J by 9 bases, with 12 bases between the two germline ends. Germline CDR1 reads SGHDT; CDR2 reads YYEEEE. CDR3 residues: CASRVAGGPQHF. In nucleotides, the CDR3 is TGTGCCAGCAGGGTAGCGGGGGGGCCCCAGCATTTT. Full variable domain (missing parts from reference TRBV5-6 and TRBJ1-5): DAGVTQSPTHLIKTRGQQVTLRCSPKSGHDTVSWYQQALGQGPQFIFQYYEEEERQRGNFPDRFSGHQFPNYSSELNVNALLLGDSALYLCASRVAGGPQHFGDGTRLSIL.

V is TRBV7-3 and J is TRBJ1-5; D is unresolved. Trimming shortened V by 6 bases and J by 4 bases, and 7 bases separated the two germline ends. This CDR3 contains 12 residues. The germline gives CDR1 SGHTA, CDR2 FQGTGA. The CDR3 here is CASSAGNQPQHF. Written as DNA, the CDR3 is TGTGCCAGCAGTGCCGGGAATCAGCCCCAGCATTTT.